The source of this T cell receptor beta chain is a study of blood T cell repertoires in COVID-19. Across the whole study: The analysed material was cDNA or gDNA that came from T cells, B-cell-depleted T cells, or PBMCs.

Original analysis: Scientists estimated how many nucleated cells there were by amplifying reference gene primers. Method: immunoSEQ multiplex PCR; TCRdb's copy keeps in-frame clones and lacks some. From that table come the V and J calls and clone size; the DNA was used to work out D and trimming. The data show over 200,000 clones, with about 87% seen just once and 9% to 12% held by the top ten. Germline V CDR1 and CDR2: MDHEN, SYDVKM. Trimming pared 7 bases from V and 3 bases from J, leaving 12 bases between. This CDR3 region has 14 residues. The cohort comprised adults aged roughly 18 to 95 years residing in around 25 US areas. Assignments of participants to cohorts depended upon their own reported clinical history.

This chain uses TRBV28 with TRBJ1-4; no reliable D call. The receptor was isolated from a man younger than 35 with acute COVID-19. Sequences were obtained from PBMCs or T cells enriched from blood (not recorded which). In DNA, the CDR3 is TGTGCCAGCAAGGTCGACGGAGCTAATGAAAAACTGTTTTTT. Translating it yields CASKVDGANEKLFF.